A selection of T cell receptor beta chains follows, all from one sample in a study of identical twins. MiXCR was run by TCRdb on the 5' RACE reads, yielding one entry per CDR3 protein. The sample lists 1,800,000 or so distinct CDR3 sequences, about 30% occurring once. Sequenced: cord blood. These receptors were taken from a newborn girl in good health. Each CDR3 is given with its conserved first and last residue. The D gene is left open where the match is weak. The size field is filled for only some rows; it gives once, few, many or a size class.

D gene	V gene	J gene	clone size	CDR3 DNA	CDR3 protein
TRBD2	TRBV28	TRBJ2-3	few	TGTGCCAGCAGTTTTAGCGGGAGGGTCCCAGATACGCAGTATTTT	CASSFSGRVPDTQYF
TRBD1	TRBV20-1	TRBJ2-4	NA	TGCAGTGCTGTGATGACAGGGGGACGCCCTTCGGGCAAAAACATTCAGTACTTC	CSAVMTGGRPSGKNIQYF
NA	TRBV29-1	TRBJ1-1	few	TGCAGCGCCGCGGGGTGGAGCCAGGAAGCTTTCTTT	CSAAGWSQEAFF
TRBD2	TRBV2	TRBJ2-1	few	TGTGCCAGCAGTGAATGGCCAGCGGGAGCCTACAATGAGCAGTTCTTC	CASSEWPAGAYNEQFF
TRBD1	TRBV4-2	TRBJ2-7	NA	TGTGCCAGCAGCCAAGATTTTGTTGGGACAGGGTTCTACGAGCAGTACTTC	CASSQDFVGTGFYEQYF
NA	TRBV4-2	TRBJ2-7	NA	TGTGCCAGCAGCCAAGGGGACACGGCCTCCTACGAGCAGTACTTC	CASSQGDTASYEQYF
NA	TRBV29-1	TRBJ1-2	many	TGCAGCGTTGACGTGATGCGGGTGGGGTATGGCTACACCTTC	CSVDVMRVGYGYTF
NA	TRBV10-1	TRBJ2-3	few	TGCGCCAGCAGTGAAAAGGGGGCAGATACGCAGTATTTT	CASSEKGADTQYF
TRBD2	TRBV12-3/TRBV12-4	TRBJ2-1	NA	TGTGCCAGCAGTTTACTAGCGGGGAGATATGATGAGCCGTTCTTC	CASSLLAGRYDEPFF
TRBD2	TRBV6-6	TRBJ2-5	NA	TGTGCCAGCAGTCGGGGACTAGTGGAAGAGACCCAGTACTTC	CASSRGLVEETQYF
NA	TRBV5-1	TRBJ2-6	few	TGCGCCAGCAGCTTGGGTCAGCCATCTGGGGCCAACGTCCTGACTTTC	CASSLGQPSGANVLTF
NA	TRBV28	TRBJ1-5	NA	TGTGCCAGCAGTTTGCAGGGGTTGGGCGGGCCCCAGCATTTT	CASSLQGLGGPQHF
TRBD2	TRBV20-1	TRBJ2-1	NA	TGCAGTGCCGACTTAGCGGGAAGGAATGAGCAGTTCTTC	CSADLAGRNEQFF
NA	TRBV20-1	TRBJ2-7	few	TGCAGTGCCCGCCCTAGGAGGACCACCTACGAGCAGTACTTC	CSARPRRTTYEQYF
NA	TRBV12-3/TRBV12-4	TRBJ1-4	few	TGTGCCAGCAGTGCGGGAGCCCGGGGGACTAATGAAAAACTGTTTTTT	CASSAGARGTNEKLFF
NA	TRBV27	TRBJ1-2	once	TGTGCCAGCGGTGAGGGGTATGGCTACACCTTC	CASGEGYGYTF
NA	TRBV4-1	TRBJ2-1	NA	TGCGCCAGCAGCCAAGGCGGACCCCGGTACAATGAGCAGTTCTTC	CASSQGGPRYNEQFF
TRBD1	TRBV10-2	TRBJ1-2	NA	TGCGCCAGCACCCGGACAGGGGGCGATGGCTACACCTTC	CASTRTGGDGYTF
NA	TRBV4-2	TRBJ1-4	NA	TGTGCCAGCAGCCAAGATCTTCGCGTCGTAGGTGAAAAACTGTTTTTT	CASSQDLRVVGEKLFF
TRBD1	TRBV2	TRBJ1-1	NA	TGTGCCAGCAATCCCCGGGACAGGGTAAGGGACACTGAAGCTTTCTTT	CASNPRDRVRDTEAFF
NA	TRBV12-3/TRBV12-4	TRBJ1-5	NA	TGTGCCAGCAGTTTCGGGGAGGGTCAGCCCCAGCATTTT	CASSFGEGQPQHF
TRBD1	TRBV5-1	TRBJ2-4	many	TGCGCCAGCAGCTTGAACCGTCCCGGGACAGGGAAACAAGCCAAAAACATTCAGTACTTC	CASSLNRPGTGKQAKNIQYF
NA	TRBV28	TRBJ2-5	few	TGTGCCAGCAGTTTAGATCCCCAACAAGAGACCCAGTACTTC	CASSLDPQQETQYF
NA	TRBV3-1	TRBJ2-5	few	TGTGCCAGCAGCCAAGACGACTGGCAAGAGACCCAGTACTTC	CASSQDDWQETQYF
NA	TRBV20-1	TRBJ1-2	NA	TGCAGTGCTAGAGCGGGTCAAGGGCCTAGGTATGGCTACACCTTC	CSARAGQGPRYGYTF
TRBD2	TRBV20-1	TRBJ2-5	few	TGCAGTGCTCCACTGGGACTAGCGGTGGAGACCCAGTACTTC	CSAPLGLAVETQYF
TRBD1	TRBV20-1	TRBJ1-1	NA	TGCAGTGCTAAGAAAATGGGACAGGTTAACACTGAAGCTTTCTTT	CSAKKMGQVNTEAFF
NA	TRBV10-3	TRBJ2-1	NA	TGTGCCATCAGTGAGGGGGGAAAAGATGAGCAGTTCTTC	CAISEGGKDEQFF
TRBD2	TRBV27	TRBJ2-7	NA	TGTGCCATTGGTTTGGGGGGGACCTACAATGAGCAGTACTTC	CAIGLGGTYNEQYF
NA	TRBV6-1	TRBJ2-7	NA	TGTGCCAGCAGTGAGGCGGTAGCGGCCTCCTACGAGCAGTACTTC	CASSEAVAASYEQYF
TRBD1	TRBV4-1	TRBJ1-5	NA	TGCGCCAGCAGCCATCCCGGAGACAGGGGACAGCCCCAGCATTTT	CASSHPGDRGQPQHF
NA	TRBV12-3/TRBV12-4	TRBJ1-2	NA	TGTGCCAGCAGCCCCCCCTTTCTCTATGGCTACACCTTC	CASSPPFLYGYTF
NA	TRBV10-3	TRBJ2-1	NA	TGTGCCATCAGGGGGCGATTTGATGAGCAGTTCTTC	CAIRGRFDEQFF
NA	TRBV2	TRBJ2-1	NA	TGTGCCAGCACTGGTCTAGTCCAACTCACCTACAATGAGCAGTTCTTC	CASTGLVQLTYNEQFF
NA	TRBV29-1	TRBJ1-1	few	TGCAGCGTTAGACGGACGAACACTGAAGCTTTCTTT	CSVRRTNTEAFF
TRBD2	TRBV5-1	TRBJ2-4	few	TGCGCCAGCAGCTTGGTTCGGAGCGGGATCGGCAAAAACATTCAGTACTTC	CASSLVRSGIGKNIQYF
NA	TRBV6-6	TRBJ2-5	NA	TGTGCCAGCAGTTACTCGAAAATTGGTGAGACCCAGTACTTC	CASSYSKIGETQYF
TRBD1	TRBV11-3	TRBJ2-1	NA	TGTGCCAGCAGCTCCCGGACAGGGGTGATAAATGAGCAGTTCTTC	CASSSRTGVINEQFF
TRBD1	TRBV6-5	TRBJ2-1	few	TGTGCCAGCGTCTCCCGCAACAGGGGTCTAAATGAGCAGTTCTTC	CASVSRNRGLNEQFF
NA	TRBV6-2/TRBV6-3	TRBJ1-2	few	TGTGCCAGCAGTTTCCAGGAGTATGGCTACACCTTC	CASSFQEYGYTF
TRBD1	TRBV5-1	TRBJ1-1	NA	TGCGCCAGCAACCGATTTGACAGGGACACTGAAGCTTTCTTT	CASNRFDRDTEAFF
NA	TRBV18	TRBJ2-1	NA	TGTGCCAGCTCGCCCCACGGATCAGCCATCTCCTACAATGAGCAGTTCTTC	CASSPHGSAISYNEQFF
TRBD2	TRBV20-1	TRBJ2-1	few	TGCAGTGCTAGCGTACCGGGGGGACACAATGAGCAGTTCTTC	CSASVPGGHNEQFF
TRBD2	TRBV4-2	TRBJ2-3	few	TGTGCCAGCAGCCAAGGGCTAGCGGTTTTCACAGATACGCAGTATTTT	CASSQGLAVFTDTQYF
NA	TRBV12-3/TRBV12-4	TRBJ1-2	few	TGTGCCAGCAGTTCCTCCGGGGCAGTCGGATACACCTTC	CASSSSGAVGYTF
NA	TRBV5-1	TRBJ2-5	NA	TGCGCCAGCAGCATGACTAGTGAGCAGTACTTC	CASSMTSEQYF
TRBD2	TRBV29-1	TRBJ2-5	few	TGCAGCGTTACGGGGGGGGTAACTAGCGATGAGCAGTACTTC	CSVTGGVTSDEQYF
TRBD2	TRBV10-2	TRBJ2-5	NA	TGCGCCAGCAGTGAGAATAGCGGGGTGAAAGAGACCCAGTACTTC	CASSENSGVKETQYF
NA	TRBV6-1	TRBJ2-1	few	TGTGCCAGCAGTGAAAAGATAGGCCGCTGGAATGAGCAGTTCTTC	CASSEKIGRWNEQFF